Listed below are T cell receptor beta chains from one sample, sequenced in a study of OX40 agonist ivuxolimab in advanced cancers. The repertoire was sequenced with immunoSEQ multiplex PCR; TCRdb's copy has only in-frame clones and lacks some. This table has 70,000 to 75,000 clones, around 88% appearing once. Specimen: CD4+ or CD8+ T cells sorted from blood, collected in a trial of the OX40 agonist ivuxolimab. The receptors stem from an adult with an advanced solid tumor such as melanoma, head and neck, liver or kidney cancer. The CDR3 runs from the conserved cysteine through the conserved F or W. D genes are given only for firm matches. Only part of the rows carry a size: once, few, many, or a class if the clone is expanded.

CDR3: CASSVDSSYNEQFF
DNA: TGTGCCAGCAGCGTAGATAGCTCCTACAATGAGCAGTTCTTC
D: -
V: TRBV11-3
size: -
J: TRBJ2-1

CDR3: CAWSVTGTQETQYF
DNA: TGTGCCTGGAGTGTAACTGGGACGCAAGAGACCCAGTACTTC
D: -
V: TRBV30
size: once
J: TRBJ2-5

CDR3: CASSFWGAEAFF
DNA: TGTGCCAGCAGCTTCTGGGGAGCTGAAGCTTTCTTT
D: -
V: TRBV11-2
size: -
J: TRBJ1-1

CDR3: CASSRGDGNTIYF
DNA: TGTGCCAGCAGCCGCGGGGATGGAAACACCATATATTTT
D: -
V: TRBV9
size: -
J: TRBJ1-3

CDR3: CASSVGTSTQETQYF
DNA: TGTGCCAGCAGCGTGGGGACTAGCACCCAAGAGACCCAGTACTTC
D: TRBD2
V: TRBV9
size: -
J: TRBJ2-5

CDR3: CASSLAEQSPNTGELFF
DNA: TGCGCCAGCAGCTTGGCCGAACAAAGCCCAAACACCGGGGAGCTGTTTTTT
D: -
V: TRBV5-1
size: -
J: TRBJ2-2

CDR3: CAWSVSGGALGGYTF
DNA: TGTGCCTGGAGTGTGTCAGGGGGGGCGCTTGGGGGCTACACCTTC
D: TRBD1
V: TRBV30
size: -
J: TRBJ1-2

CDR3: CASSLATGSNYGYTF
DNA: TGTGCCAGCAGCTTGGCGACAGGGTCTAACTATGGCTACACCTTC
D: TRBD1
V: TRBV5-5
size: -
J: TRBJ1-2

CDR3: CASSSRTGELFF
DNA: TGTGCCAGCTCAAGTAGAACCGGGGAGCTGTTTTTT
D: -
V: TRBV18
size: -
J: TRBJ2-2

CDR3: CASSLAQASGTQYF
DNA: TGTGCCAGCAGCTTAGCGCAAGCCAGCGGGACCCAGTACTTC
D: -
V: TRBV7-8
size: -
J: TRBJ2-5

CDR3: CASGLDRDRGYEQYF
DNA: TGTGCTAGTGGTTTGGACCGGGACAGGGGCTACGAGCAGTACTTC
D: TRBD1
V: TRBV12-5
size: -
J: TRBJ2-7

CDR3: CASSSQGGRGGNEQFF
DNA: TGTGCCAGCTCCTCCCAGGGCGGACGCGGGGGGAATGAGCAGTTCTTC
D: TRBD2
V: TRBV18
size: -
J: TRBJ2-1

CDR3: CASMGTPAYEQYF
DNA: TGTGCCAGCATGGGGACTCCCGCCTACGAGCAGTACTTC
D: -
V: TRBV28
size: -
J: TRBJ2-7

CDR3: CASSQGQGSYNEQFF
DNA: TGTGCCAGCTCACAGGGACAGGGCTCCTACAATGAGCAGTTCTTC
D: TRBD1
V: TRBV18
size: -
J: TRBJ2-1

CDR3: CASSWTTDTNTEAFF
DNA: TGCGCCAGCAGCTGGACGACCGATACGAACACTGAAGCTTTCTTT
D: -
V: TRBV5-1
size: -
J: TRBJ1-1

CDR3: CASSPGTGYEKLFF
DNA: TGTGCCAGCAGCCCTGGGACAGGATATGAAAAACTGTTTTTT
D: TRBD1
V: TRBV11-3
size: -
J: TRBJ1-4

CDR3: CASSTGGQFNYGYTF
DNA: TGTGCCAGCAGCACCGGGGGCCAGTTTAACTATGGCTACACCTTC
D: -
V: TRBV5-8
size: once
J: TRBJ1-2

CDR3: CASSPPAGRYEQYF
DNA: TGTGCCAGCTCACCACCGGCAGGGAGGTACGAGCAGTACTTC
D: -
V: TRBV18
size: -
J: TRBJ2-7

CDR3: CASSPTGELFF
DNA: TGTGCCAGCAGCCCCACCGGGGAGCTGTTTTTT
D: -
V: TRBV2
size: -
J: TRBJ2-2

CDR3: CASSSTGRTYEQYF
DNA: TGTGCCAGCAGCAGCACCGGGAGAACCTACGAGCAGTACTTC
D: -
V: TRBV7-9
size: -
J: TRBJ2-7

CDR3: CASSIASGRIGDEQFF
DNA: TGTGCCAGCAGCATAGCTAGCGGGAGGATAGGGGATGAGCAGTTCTTC
D: TRBD2
V: TRBV5-8
size: -
J: TRBJ2-1

CDR3: CASSSSGGYEKLFF
DNA: TGTGCCAGCAGTTCTTCAGGGGGGTACGAAAAACTGTTTTTT
D: TRBD1
V: TRBV6-5
size: -
J: TRBJ1-4

CDR3: CAIRLAGGQNEQFF
DNA: TGTGCCATCAGGCTAGCGGGGGGACAAAATGAGCAGTTCTTC
D: TRBD2
V: TRBV10-3
size: once
J: TRBJ2-1

CDR3: CASSGQASGNTIYF
DNA: TGCGCCAGCAGTGGACAGGCTTCTGGAAACACCATATATTTT
D: -
V: TRBV10-1
size: -
J: TRBJ1-3

CDR3: CASSRLDRGNDYGYTF
DNA: TGTGCCAGCAGCCGATTGGACAGGGGGAATGACTATGGCTACACCTTC
D: TRBD1
V: TRBV11-2
size: -
J: TRBJ1-2

CDR3: CAWSPGLGKTSTDTQYF
DNA: TGTGCCTGGAGTCCCGGACTAGGCAAAACTAGCACAGATACGCAGTATTTT
D: TRBD2
V: TRBV30
size: -
J: TRBJ2-3

CDR3: CASSTKDRVGTEAFF
DNA: TGTGCCAGTAGTACAAAGGACAGGGTTGGCACTGAAGCTTTCTTT
D: TRBD1
V: TRBV19
size: -
J: TRBJ1-1

CDR3: CASSLQAGPSTDTQYF
DNA: TGTGCCAGCAGCCTGCAAGCGGGCCCTAGCACAGATACGCAGTATTTT
D: -
V: TRBV7-2
size: -
J: TRBJ2-3

CDR3: CASSYGGSGTEAFF
DNA: TGTGCCAGCAGTTACGGGGGTAGCGGGACTGAAGCTTTCTTT
D: -
V: TRBV6-5
size: -
J: TRBJ1-1